One and the same sample provided the 7 T cell receptor beta chains below, sequenced in a study of tumor and adjacent non-tumor tissue in lung cancer (dated by TCRdb to 2016 to 2018). Libraries were made using multiplex PCR. Data came from an Illumina HiSeq 2500. Following protocols modified from ARM-PCR, the researchers constructed TCRbeta libraries through three rounds of nested PCR with primers (Table S4). The public sequencing data were trimmed at Q25 with fastp and processed into clonotypes with MiXCR by TCRdb, which kept only in-frame beta chains. When rows share a CDR3 protein, they turn into one entry using the most common DNA and genes. Within this sample are 69,000 or so distinct CDR3 sequences, with 73% of them counted one time only. The ten most abundant clones make up over 25% of the sample. RNA was isolated from bulk, unsorted tissue, and RNA quality was assessed with a NanoDrop ND-1000 and an Agilent 2100.

Sequencing was performed on lung tumor tissue. Receptors originate from a man aged 55 to 70 with non-small cell lung cancer.

This clonotype has only a few counts. A much larger clonotype is one base distant, so this may be a read error. The chain joins TRBV6-1 to TRBJ1-5; 8 bases fit TRBD1. Germline assignment: CDR1 MNHNS and CDR2 SASEGT. This CDR3 has 13 amino acids. CDR3: CASSHRGDQPQNF. Written as DNA, the CDR3 is TGTGCCAGCAGCCACAGGGGGGATCAGCCCCAGAATTTT.

This clonotype was picked up one time. Since the CDR3 does not end with the conserved phenylalanine or tryptophan, this likely comes from a read error. V and J are TRBV20-1 and TRBJ2-1; D is uncertain. The V end was cut by 4 bases, the J end by 7 bases, with 8 bases between. Germline V CDR1 and CDR2: DFQATT, SNEGSKA (reference sequence). The CDR3 contains 11 residues. CDR3 sequence (DNA): TGCAGTGCTATACCTGAGAATGAGCAGTTCCTC. This gives the protein CSAIPENEQFL.

Concerning this clonotype itself: The missing conserved phenylalanine or tryptophan at the end of this CDR3 makes a read error likely. The DNA is omitted, as the CDR3 cannot be located on it reliably, and the CDR3 follows TCRdb's listing. The chain carries TRBV6-2 or TRBV6-3 and TRBJ2-5; TRBD2, the D gene given by the table, was not confirmed from the DNA. The CDR3 is 13 residues long, ends included. The germline CDR1 and CDR2 sequences are MNHEY and SVGEGT. CDR3 sequence reads: CASTSPRGESQCS.

Turning to this clonotype: The junction does not match germline at one end; this may be a read error. The rearrangement links TRBV20-1 to TRBJ2-7; 8 bases agree with TRBD2. Germline values: CDR1 DFQATT, CDR2 SNEGSKA (reference sequence). The CDR3 is made up of 14 amino acids. The CDR3 region has the DNA TGCAGTGATAGATTGGCGGGAGGATCCTACGAGCAATACTTC. It codes for CSDRLAGGSYEQYF.

About this clonotype itself: Relative to the germline gene, one junction end is altered; a read error may explain this. This sequence joins TRBV10-3 and TRBJ1-5, with D possibly TRBD1 on 5 matching bases. Germline CDR1 and CDR2: ENHRY and SYGVKD. The CDR3 length is 14 residues. The CDR3 bases are TGTACCATCAGTGAGGCGGGGGGGACTCAGCCCCAGCATTTT. This codes for CTISEAGGTQPQHF.

In the case of this clonotype: Germline is not matched at one junction end, which may reflect a read error. V usage is TRBV28 and J usage is TRBJ2-3; D is undetermined. Germline V CDR1 and CDR2: MDHEN, SYDVKM. The CDR3 extends over 14 amino acids. Here the CDR3 DNA reads TGTGACAGCAGTTTCGTTTCGGGCTCAGATACGCAGTATTTT. Protein product: CDSSFVSGSDTQYF.

There are many counts of this clonotype. V gene TRBV10-3 combines with J gene TRBJ1-5; no definite D call. V gave up 4 bases and J gave up 0 bases, with 7 bases separating them. The CDR3 is made up of 14 amino acids. The germline V gene encodes CDR1 ENHRY and CDR2 SYGVKD. The CDR3 here is CAISGVNSNQPQHF. CDR3 coding DNA: TGTGCCATCAGTGGCGTCAATAGCAATCAGCCCCAGCATTTT.